These T cell receptor beta chains were read from a single sample in a study of early T cells in non-severe SARS-CoV-2 infection. One entry per CDR3 protein results from TCRdb running MiXCR on the 5' RACE reads. This sample has about 31,000 distinct CDR3 sequences, with approximately 5.3% found just once. Sequenced material: whole blood. The source of these receptors is an adult who was a healthcare worker with PCR-confirmed SARS-CoV-2 infection or an uninfected control (not recorded which). The CDR3 runs from the conserved cysteine through the conserved F or W. The order of the fields is clone size, J gene, V gene, D gene, CDR3 DNA, CDR3 protein. The D gene is left open where the match is weak. Clone size is stated in some rows and not others, as once, few, many or a class when expanded.

>many|TRBJ1-6|TRBV3-1|.
TGTGCCAGCAGCCAAGCAGGGGCACTTAATTCACCCCTCCACTTT
CASSQAGALNSPLHF
>.|TRBJ2-7|TRBV7-9|TRBD1
TGTGCCAGCAGCTTGGGGGACAGGGGCGGGTACGAGCAGTACTTC
CASSLGDRGGYEQYF
>few|TRBJ1-1|TRBV5-1|.
TGCGCCAGCAGCTTACAGGGTCGGAACACTGAAGCTTTCTTT
CASSLQGRNTEAFF
>many|TRBJ2-7|TRBV27|TRBD1
TGTGCCAGCAGTTTTATAGGGGGCAAGAACTACGAGCAGTACTTC
CASSFIGGKNYEQYF
>.|TRBJ2-7|TRBV5-1|TRBD1
TGCGCCAGCAGCGAGGGCGGGACAGGTTATAGCGAGCAGTACTTC
CASSEGGTGYSEQYF
>many|TRBJ1-1|TRBV20-1|.
TGCAGTGCTGAAGGACACAGTGAAGCTTTCTTT
CSAEGHSEAFF
>many|TRBJ1-3|TRBV5-6|.
TGTGCCAGCAGCTTGGGCAGGCCTGGAAACACCATATATTTT
CASSLGRPGNTIYF
>large|TRBJ2-6|TRBV5-1|TRBD2
TGCGCCAGCAGCCCCTCCCCCCTAGCGGGGGGGGCCAACGTCCTGACTTTC
CASSPSPLAGGANVLTF
>many|TRBJ2-7|TRBV7-9|.
TGTGCCAGCAGCCCCGGACAGCGGTCCTACGAGCAGTACTTC
CASSPGQRSYEQYF
>few|TRBJ2-3|TRBV7-8|.
TGTGCCAGCAGCTTCAGTCTTCCAGATACGCAGTATTTT
CASSFSLPDTQYF
>few|TRBJ2-5|TRBV10-1|.
TGCGCCAGCACAGGAAAGCGGCCAGCCCCCCAAGAGACCCAGTACTTC
CASTGKRPAPQETQYF
>.|TRBJ2-2|TRBV4-1|.
TGCGCCAGCAGCCAAGGTCTAGCGAACACCGGGGAGCTGTTTTTT
CASSQGLANTGELFF
>many|TRBJ1-5|TRBV20-1|.
TGCAGTGCTAGAGATACTTGGGGCACCTTAAGAGGACAGCCCCAGCATTTT
CSARDTWGTLRGQPQHF
>.|TRBJ2-3|TRBV19|.
TGTGCCAGTAGAGGTGCGAGCACAGATACGCAGTATTTT
CASRGASTDTQYF
>many|TRBJ2-1|TRBV11-3|.
TGTGCCAGCAGCTTCGGCGTGGACCGTGGCAATGAGCAGTTCTTC
CASSFGVDRGNEQFF